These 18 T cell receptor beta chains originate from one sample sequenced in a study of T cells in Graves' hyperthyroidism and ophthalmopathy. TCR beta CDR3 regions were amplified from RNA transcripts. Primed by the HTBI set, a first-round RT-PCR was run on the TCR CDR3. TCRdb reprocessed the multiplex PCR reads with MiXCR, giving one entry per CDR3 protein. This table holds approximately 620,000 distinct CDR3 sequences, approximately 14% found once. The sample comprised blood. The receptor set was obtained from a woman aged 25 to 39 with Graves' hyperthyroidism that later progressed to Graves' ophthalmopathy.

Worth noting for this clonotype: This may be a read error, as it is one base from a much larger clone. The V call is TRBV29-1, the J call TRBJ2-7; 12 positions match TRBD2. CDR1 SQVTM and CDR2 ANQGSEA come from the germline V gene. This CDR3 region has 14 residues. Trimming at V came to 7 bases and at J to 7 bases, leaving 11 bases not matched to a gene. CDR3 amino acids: CSDALAGGPTEQYF. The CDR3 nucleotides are TGCAGCGACGCCCTAGCGGGAGGGCCAACTGAGCAGTACTTC.

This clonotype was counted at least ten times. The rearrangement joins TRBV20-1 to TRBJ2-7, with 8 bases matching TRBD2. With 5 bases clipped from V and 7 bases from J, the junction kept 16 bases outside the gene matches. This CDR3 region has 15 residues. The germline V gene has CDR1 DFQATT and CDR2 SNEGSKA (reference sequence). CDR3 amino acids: CSAPPPRAGVQEQYF. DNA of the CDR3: TGCAGTGCTCCACCCCCGAGAGCGGGAGTTCAAGAGCAGTACTTC.

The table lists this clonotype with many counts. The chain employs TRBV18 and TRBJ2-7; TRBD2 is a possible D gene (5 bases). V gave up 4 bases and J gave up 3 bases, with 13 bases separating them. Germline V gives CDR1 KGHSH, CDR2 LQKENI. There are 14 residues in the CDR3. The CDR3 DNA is TGTGCCAGCTCACTGCTAGCAGACCACTACGAGCAGTACTTC. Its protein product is CASSLLADHYEQYF.

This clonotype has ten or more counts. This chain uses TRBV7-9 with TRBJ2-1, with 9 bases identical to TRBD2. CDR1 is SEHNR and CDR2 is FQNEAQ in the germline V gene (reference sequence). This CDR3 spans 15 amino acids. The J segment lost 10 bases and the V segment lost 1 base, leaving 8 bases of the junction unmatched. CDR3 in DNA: TGTGCCAGCAGCTTAGATCCAGCGGGAGGAACCGAGCAGTTCTTC. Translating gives CASSLDPAGGTEQFF.

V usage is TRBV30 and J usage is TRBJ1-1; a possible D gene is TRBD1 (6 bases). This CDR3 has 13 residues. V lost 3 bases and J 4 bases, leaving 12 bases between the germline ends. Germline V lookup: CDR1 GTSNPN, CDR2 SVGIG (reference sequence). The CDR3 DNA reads TGTGCCTGGAGAGGGGGTCCGGGCACTGAAGCTTTCTTT. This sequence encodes CAWRGGPGTEAFF.

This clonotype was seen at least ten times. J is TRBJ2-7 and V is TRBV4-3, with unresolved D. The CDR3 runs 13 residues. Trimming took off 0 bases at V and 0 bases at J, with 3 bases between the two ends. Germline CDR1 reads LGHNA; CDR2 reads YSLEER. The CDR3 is CASSQEASYEQYF. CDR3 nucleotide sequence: TGCGCCAGCAGCCAAGAGGCCTCCTACGAGCAGTACTTC.

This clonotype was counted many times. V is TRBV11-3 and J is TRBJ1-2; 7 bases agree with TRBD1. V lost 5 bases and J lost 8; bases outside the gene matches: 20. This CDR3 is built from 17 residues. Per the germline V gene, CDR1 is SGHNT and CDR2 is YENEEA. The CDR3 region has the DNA TGTGCCAGCAGCCAAGGAGAGATGACAGGGCCGACGGGGGGCTACACCTTC. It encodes CASSQGEMTGPTGGYTF.

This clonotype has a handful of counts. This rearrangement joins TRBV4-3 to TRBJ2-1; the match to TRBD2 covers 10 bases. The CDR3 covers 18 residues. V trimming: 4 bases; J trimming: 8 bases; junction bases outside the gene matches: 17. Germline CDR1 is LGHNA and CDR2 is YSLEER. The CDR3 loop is CASSLRGLADHGPDEQFF. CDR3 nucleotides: TGCGCCAGCAGCCTCAGAGGACTAGCGGACCACGGGCCCGATGAGCAGTTCTTC.

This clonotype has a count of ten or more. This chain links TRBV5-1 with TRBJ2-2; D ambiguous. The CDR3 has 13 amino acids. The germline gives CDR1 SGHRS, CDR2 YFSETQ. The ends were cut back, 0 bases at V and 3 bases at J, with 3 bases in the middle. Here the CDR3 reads CASSLAYTGELFF. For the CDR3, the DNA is TGCGCCAGCAGCTTGGCGTACACCGGGGAGCTGTTTTTT.

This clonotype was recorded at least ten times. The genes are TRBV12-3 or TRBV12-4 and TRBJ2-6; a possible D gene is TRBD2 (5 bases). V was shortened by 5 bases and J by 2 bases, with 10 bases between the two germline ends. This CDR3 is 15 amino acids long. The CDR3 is CASSPRGTGANVLTF. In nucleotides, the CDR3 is TGTGCCAGCAGTCCCCGGGGTACTGGGGCCAACGTCCTGACTTTC.

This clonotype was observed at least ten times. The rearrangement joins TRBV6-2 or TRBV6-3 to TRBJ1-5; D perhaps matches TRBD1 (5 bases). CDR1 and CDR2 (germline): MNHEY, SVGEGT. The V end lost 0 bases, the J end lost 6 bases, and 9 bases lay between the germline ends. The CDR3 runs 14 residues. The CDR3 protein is CASSYSAGSQPQHF. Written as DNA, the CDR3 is TGTGCCAGCAGTTACTCGGCAGGGAGTCAGCCCCAGCATTTT.

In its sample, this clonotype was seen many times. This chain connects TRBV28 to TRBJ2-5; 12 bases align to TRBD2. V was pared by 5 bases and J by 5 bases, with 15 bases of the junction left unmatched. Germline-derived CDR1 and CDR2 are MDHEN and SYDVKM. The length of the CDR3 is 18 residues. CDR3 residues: CASSTSWATSGSGETQYF. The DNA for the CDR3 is TGTGCCAGCAGTACTAGCTGGGCGACTAGCGGGAGCGGGGAGACCCAGTACTTC.

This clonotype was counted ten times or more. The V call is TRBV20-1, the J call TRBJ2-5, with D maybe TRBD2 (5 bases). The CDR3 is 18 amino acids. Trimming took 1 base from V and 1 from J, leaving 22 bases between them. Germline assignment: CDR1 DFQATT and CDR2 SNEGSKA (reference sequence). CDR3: CSARANLLSGEPQETQYF. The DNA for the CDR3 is TGCAGTGCTAGAGCGAACCTCCTGTCCGGGGAACCCCAAGAGACCCAGTACTTC.

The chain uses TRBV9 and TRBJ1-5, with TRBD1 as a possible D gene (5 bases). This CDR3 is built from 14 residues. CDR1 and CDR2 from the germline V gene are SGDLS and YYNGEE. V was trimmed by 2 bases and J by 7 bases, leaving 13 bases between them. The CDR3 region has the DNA TGTGCCAGCAGCGTCGATCAGGGACGGCAGCCCCAGCATTTT. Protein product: CASSVDQGRQPQHF. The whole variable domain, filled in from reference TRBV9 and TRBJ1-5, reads DSGVTQTPKHLITATGQRVTLRCSPRSGDLSVYWYQQSLDQGLQFLIQYYNGEERAKGNILERFSAQQFPDLHSELNLSSLELGDSALYFCASSVDQGRQPQHFGDGTRLSIL.

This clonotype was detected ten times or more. CDR3 DNA sequence: TGTGCCAGCACTCTCCGGGCCTTCGGGACTAGCGGGACTCACGAGCAGTACTTC. Protein product: CASTLRAFGTSGTHEQYF. The chain employs TRBV28 and TRBJ2-7, with 13 bases matching TRBD2. Germline trimming cut 7 bases from V and 5 bases from J; bases unmatched to any gene: 17. The CDR3 has 18 amino acids. Germline loops: CDR1 MDHEN, CDR2 SYDVKM.

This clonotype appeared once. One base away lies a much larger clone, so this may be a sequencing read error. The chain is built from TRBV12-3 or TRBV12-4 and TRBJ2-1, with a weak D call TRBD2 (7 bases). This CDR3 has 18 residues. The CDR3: CASSPLKGGGGSYNEKFF. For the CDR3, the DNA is TGTGCCAGCAGTCCGTTAAAGGGGGGGGGGGGATCCTACAATGAGAAGTTCTTC.

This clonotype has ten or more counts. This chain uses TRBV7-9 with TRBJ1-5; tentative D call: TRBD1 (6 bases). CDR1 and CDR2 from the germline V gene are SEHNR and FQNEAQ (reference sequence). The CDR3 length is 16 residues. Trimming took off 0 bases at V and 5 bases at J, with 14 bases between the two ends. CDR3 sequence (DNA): TGTGCCAGCAGCTTAGCGTCAACAGGGAGGCATCAGCCCCAGCATTTT. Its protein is CASSLASTGRHQPQHF.

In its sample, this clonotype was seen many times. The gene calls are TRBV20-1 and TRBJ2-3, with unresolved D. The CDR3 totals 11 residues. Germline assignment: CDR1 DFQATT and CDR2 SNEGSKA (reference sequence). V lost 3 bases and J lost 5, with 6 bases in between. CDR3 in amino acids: CSASILDTQYF. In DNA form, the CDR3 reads TGCAGTGCTAGTATTCTAGATACGCAGTATTTT.